A selection of T cell receptor beta chains follows, all from one sample in a study of T cells in Graves' hyperthyroidism and ophthalmopathy. TCRdb re-called the multiplex PCR reads with MiXCR, one entry per CDR3 protein. The sample includes more than 500,000 distinct CDR3 sequences, 46% of them seen just once. Material: peripheral blood or thyroid tissue (not recorded which). Receptors were obtained from an adult woman with Graves' disease, either hyperthyroidism or ophthalmopathy (not recorded which). Both conserved end residues are trimmed from each CDR3.

V	length	J	CDR3
TRBV19	11	TRBJ1-1	ASKGTGGLRAF
TRBV10-3	11	TRBJ2-7	AISESAAPAQY
TRBV5-1	15	TRBJ2-5	ASSPGTGANSQETQY
TRBV6-5	12	TRBJ2-2	ASSFGSNTGELF
TRBV24-1	11	TRBJ1-1	ATSVGFNTEAF
TRBV12-3/TRBV12-4	16	TRBJ1-5	ASSYDWTGSYSNQPQH
TRBV29-1	7	TRBJ2-7	SVEGEQY
TRBV20-1	11	TRBJ2-3	SAILALTDTQY
TRBV10-3	12	TRBJ1-5	AISESEGGQPQH
TRBV7-9	13	TRBJ2-7	ASSLYRDSSYEQY
TRBV4-1	11	TRBJ2-7	ASSQGQADEQY
TRBV7-2	12	-	ASSLSKSYNEQF
TRBV7-3	12	TRBJ1-1	ASSPGPGDTEAF
TRBV29-1	11	TRBJ2-7	SVGGQGAYEQY
TRBV5-1	13	TRBJ2-7	ASSGGLGFTYEQY
TRBV29-1	9	TRBJ1-2	SVGQLGGYT
TRBV15	12	TRBJ1-4	ATSPLDSSEKLF
TRBV7-2	13	TRBJ1-2	ASSLTGQGAYGNT
TRBV12-3/TRBV12-4	13	TRBJ2-5	ASSPLGALQETQY
TRBV7-9	13	TRBJ2-5	ASSTGAASSETQY
TRBV7-9	10	TRBJ1-2	ASSPRGDDYT
TRBV10-3	15	TRBJ1-1	AISEPTPGQTNTEAF
TRBV2	12	TRBJ1-5	ASRASGTGGPQH
TRBV24-1	9	TRBJ1-2	ATSGQAGYT
TRBV7-6	11	TRBJ2-7	ASSWDRGSEQY
TRBV12-5	15	TRBJ1-5	ASGLPPNSQGNQPQH
TRBV4-1	15	TRBJ1-5	ASSQPYRGRSNQPQH
TRBV7-8	13	TRBJ1-4	ASSLRAATNEKLF
TRBV7-2	10	TRBJ1-5	ASNNGIQPQH
TRBV6-2/TRBV6-3	9	TRBJ2-7	ASSSLLEQY
TRBV19	10	TRBJ2-2	ASSIHPGELF
TRBV20-1	10	TRBJ1-2	SARTANYGYT
TRBV15	13	TRBJ2-5	ATSPGTGRRETQY
TRBV4-1	13	TRBJ1-5	ASSQDGGPNQPQH
TRBV10-3	12	TRBJ1-1	ASNLRRTGTEAF
TRBV9	12	TRBJ1-3	ASSVPGGGNTIY
TRBV19	12	TRBJ1-1	ASSIQGLSTEAF
TRBV14	14	TRBJ1-3	ASSRGGRNSGNTIY
TRBV5-5	12	TRBJ1-1	ASSLDVQSTEAF
TRBV5-1	11	TRBJ1-4	ASSQAHGEKLF
TRBV7-9	15	TRBJ2-7	ASSGRTSGSPTYEQY
TRBV12-3/TRBV12-4	12	TRBJ1-5	ASSRQGLNQPQH
TRBV9	12	TRBJ1-1	ASSVVQGLGEAF
TRBV5-1	13	TRBJ1-4	ASRLDSPFNEKLF
TRBV25-1	12	TRBJ1-5	ASSTRQGLQPQH
TRBV28	16	TRBJ2-6	ASSLSFRGGFGANVLT
TRBV19	12	TRBJ1-1	ASSEYRGGTEAF
TRBV10-2	12	TRBJ1-1	ASSEKRANTEAF
TRBV10-3	10	TRBJ2-5	AISERVETQY
TRBV11-2	12	TRBJ1-1	ASSSIQGVTEAF
TRBV29-1	11	TRBJ1-1	SVGDRSRTEAF
TRBV6-5	10	TRBJ1-2	ASSLDRVGYT
TRBV19	13	TRBJ1-1	ASSKPDTGRTEAF
TRBV7-6	14	TRBJ2-5	ASSKGTGGYQETQY
TRBV13	11	TRBJ2-7	ASSHDRRAGQY
TRBV5-1	12	TRBJ1-1	ASSGTSMNTEAF
TRBV10-3	11	TRBJ1-4	AISGQADEKLF
TRBV29-1	12	TRBJ1-4	SVRTIATNEKLF
TRBV28	9	TRBJ1-5	ATTGGQPQH
TRBV7-6	17	TRBJ2-5	ASRTARGGSGGSWETQY